This T cell receptor beta chain was sequenced in a study of metastatic and nonmetastatic thyroid tumors. Whole-study context: Repertoires of blood and of tissue (tumor or nodule) from malignant and benign thyroid patients were compared.

No treatment had been given to any patient before thyroid surgery. This clone has a count of ten or more. Antigen specificity is unknown. There are 13 residues in the CDR3. The germline V gene encodes CDR1 PRHDT and CDR2 FYEKMQ (reference sequence). Trimming took off 3 bases at V and 4 bases at J, with 7 bases between the two ends. Per the original data handling: Researchers built a distant-metastasis classifier for papillary thyroid cancer that drew on CDR3 differences across clinicopathological groups. TCRdb reassembled clones from the PCR reads with MiXCR. The V and J calls were not made by the authors but by TCRdb's processing. The data show fewer than 35,000 clones, 25% to 30% seen once. Whole-study findings and limits: Reported TCR beta diversity, measured in blood and tumor, was significantly higher for malignant thyroid tumors than for benign nodules.

The chain recombines TRBV13 with TRBJ1-5; TRBD1 is a possible D gene (5 bases). Sample: blood. This clonotype was sampled from a female donor with papillary thyroid cancer or a benign thyroid nodule (not recorded which). Some clones in this sample may be carry-over from other donors' samples. Here the CDR3 DNA reads TGTGCCAGCAGCTTGGGGGTTAATCAGCCCCAGCATTTT. This codes for CASSLGVNQPQHF. Full variable domain (rest looked up from reference TRBV13 and TRBJ1-5): AAGVIQSPRHLIKEKRETATLKCYPIPRHDTVYWYQQGPGQDPQFLISFYEKMQSDKGSIPDRFSAQQFSDYHSELNMSSLELGDSALYFCASSLGVNQPQHFGDGTRLSIL.